This T cell receptor beta chain was documented in a study of CD8 T cells in ankylosing spondylitis. The germline V gene encodes CDR1 LNHDA and CDR2 SQIVND (reference sequence). The CDR3 length is 14 residues. Trimming pared 4 bases from V and 2 bases from J, leaving 9 bases between. TCRdb passed the 5' RACE reads through MiXCR, listing each CDR3 protein once. The table shows fewer than 200,000 distinct CDR3 sequences, with around a sixth occurring only once. V gene TRBV19 combines with J gene TRBJ2-1; D perhaps matches TRBD2 (5 bases). The clonotype was recovered from a male donor under 35 with ankylosing spondylitis or in good health (not recorded which). Specimen: blood, either unsorted or a sorted T cell fraction (not recorded which). The CDR3 spells CASSTDGAYNEQFF. CDR3 DNA sequence: TGTGCCAGTAGTACTGACGGGGCCTACAATGAGCAGTTCTTC.